One and the same sample provided the 32 T cell receptor beta chains below, sequenced in a study of T cells in localized non-small cell lung cancer. The assay was immunoSEQ multiplex PCR, and TCRdb's table has in-frame clones only and misses some. This sample carries 2,300 or so clones, 30% to 40% of them seen once, and the ten largest clones take approximately 23%. This material consisted of normal lung tissue next to the tumor, taken before any cancer treatment. The receptor set was obtained from a male donor older than 55 with stage I lung adenocarcinoma.

At least ten counts were recorded for this clone. The gene calls are TRBV6-8 and TRBJ2-3, with 11 bases matching TRBD2. Trimming took 5 bases from V and 2 from J; bases not matched to a gene: 6. The CDR3 covers 16 residues. Germline CDR1 reads MNHGY; CDR2 reads SAAAGT. The DNA of the CDR3 is TGTGCCAGCAGTGGAAAACTAGCGGGAGCCACAGATACGCAGTATTTT. Translating it yields CASSGKLAGATDTQYF.

By sample share, this clone is large. The V call is TRBV10-2, the J call TRBJ1-1, with unresolved D. CDR1 WSHSY and CDR2 SAAADI come from the germline V gene. This CDR3 region has 15 residues. The V and J ends lost 6 bases and 0 bases respectively, with 14 bases between them. The CDR3 region is CASRVKGGMNTEAFF. In DNA, the CDR3 is TGCGCCAGCAGGGTTAAAGGAGGTATGAACACTGAAGCTTTCTTT.

In its sample, this clone was seen a few times. The genes are TRBV6-8 and TRBJ1-5, with 7 bases fitting TRBD1. Germline V lookup: CDR1 MNHGY, CDR2 SAAAGT. This CDR3 contains 15 residues. Trimming at V came to 4 bases and at J to 5 bases, leaving 8 bases not matched to a gene. The CDR3 loop reads CASSFTTGADQPQHF. The CDR3 coding sequence is TGTGCCAGCAGTTTTACCACAGGGGCCGATCAGCCCCAGCATTTT.

The J gene is TRBJ2-1, the V gene TRBV14; a weak D match, TRBD2 (6 bases). The CDR3 loop spans 16 amino acids. The V gene's germline CDR1 is SGHDN and CDR2 FVKESK. V lost 2 bases, J lost 6 bases, and 17 bases lay in between. CDR3 sequence reads: CASSQLAGMFVNEQFF. As DNA, the CDR3 is TGTGCCAGCAGCCAATTGGCGGGGATGTTCGTCAATGAGCAGTTCTTC.

This chain joins TRBV29-1 and TRBJ2-3; TRBD2 agrees at 7 bases. Germline loops: CDR1 SQVTM, CDR2 ANQGSEA. The CDR3 has 15 amino acids. Losses at the gene ends were 4 bases for V and 0 bases for J; bases not matched to a gene: 7. This chain's CDR3 is CSVGAGDSSTDTQYF. Written as DNA, the CDR3 is TGCAGCGTTGGCGCGGGGGACTCTAGCACAGATACGCAGTATTTT.

V is TRBV29-1 and J is TRBJ1-4; D remains unclear. The V gene lost 4 bases and the J gene lost 1 base, with 10 bases spanning the gap. Germline V CDR1 and CDR2: SQVTM, ANQGSEA. The CDR3 totals 14 residues. In nucleotides, the CDR3 is TGCAGCGTTGGCGAGTCTGGAACTAATGAAAAACTGTTTTTT. This codes for CSVGESGTNEKLFF.

This sequence joins TRBV30 and TRBJ2-5; TRBD2 aligns across 11 bases. Germline values: CDR1 GTSNPN, CDR2 SVGIG (reference sequence). The V gene end was trimmed by 4 bases and the J gene end by 8 bases; junction bases not matched to a gene: 3. The CDR3 contains 12 residues. CDR3 residues: CAWKLAGATQYF. The CDR3 region has the DNA TGTGCCTGGAAACTAGCGGGGGCCACCCAGTACTTC.

This clone is labeled as medium-sized. The chain carries TRBV9 and TRBJ2-1; 10 bases align to TRBD2. This CDR3 region has 17 residues. Germline V CDR1 and CDR2: SGDLS, YYNGEE. V trimming: 2 bases; J trimming: 4 bases; junction bases outside the gene matches: 9. Here the CDR3 DNA reads TGTGCCAGCAGCGTCGGAGTAGCGGGAGGTTCGTACAATGAGCAGTTCTTC. It yields the protein CASSVGVAGGSYNEQFF.

This clone appeared a few times. The chain is built from TRBV25-1 and TRBJ2-5; possible D gene TRBD2, 7 bases. Deletions cut 10 bases from V and 1 base from J, with 19 bases between. The CDR3 has 15 residues. Per germline, CDR1 MGHDK and CDR2 SYGVNS. The CDR3, as DNA: TGTGCCACCAATAGTGGGGGGGCCCTCCAAGAGACCCAGTACTTC. This sequence encodes CATNSGGALQETQYF.

This rearrangement joins TRBV29-1 to TRBJ2-5; 7 bases are a match to TRBD1. V lost 6 bases, J lost 4 bases, and 11 bases stayed unmatched. Germline V lookup: CDR1 SQVTM, CDR2 ANQGSEA. The CDR3 loop spans 14 amino acids. The CDR3 is CSVETGTEGETQYF. DNA for the CDR3: TGCAGCGTAGAGACCGGGACAGAAGGAGAGACCCAGTACTTC.

This clone was seen just once. This rearrangement joins TRBV28 to TRBJ2-1; 10 bases align to TRBD2. CDR1 and CDR2 (germline): MDHEN, SYDVKM. The CDR3 has 16 residues. V was pared by 6 bases and J by 5 bases, with 10 bases of the junction left unmatched. The CDR3 DNA is TGTGCCAGCAGAGGATTCGGACTAGCGGCCAACAATGAGCAGTTCTTC. Translating it yields CASRGFGLAANNEQFF.

This clone was recorded a few times. The chain has TRBV7-5 and TRBJ2-1; no DNA check was done on the table's D call, TRBD2. TRBV7-5 is a pseudogene. CDR3 length: 15 amino acids. DNA of the CDR3: TGTGCCAGCAGCTTAGCGGTTCTGTCCTACAATGAGCAGTTCTTC. Protein product: CASSLAVLSYNEQFF.

This clone came up a few times. The rearrangement uses TRBV30 and TRBJ2-7, with a possible D match to TRBD1 (5 bases). Germline values: CDR1 GTSNPN, CDR2 SVGIG (reference sequence). V was shortened by 2 bases and J by 6 bases, with 11 bases between the two germline ends. CDR3 length: 12 amino acids. CDR3 nucleotide sequence: TGTGCCTGGAGTAGGCAGGGCGGCGAGCAGTACTTC. This encodes CAWSRQGGEQYF.

The V and J genes are TRBV29-1 and TRBJ2-1; 10 nucleotides line up with TRBD1. The V and J ends lost 8 bases and 5 bases, in that order; junction bases with no gene match: 6. Germline CDR1 is SQVTM and CDR2 is ANQGSEA. The CDR3 sequence is 13 residues long. The CDR3: CSLRQGANNEQFF. CDR3 in DNA: TGCAGCCTCCGACAGGGGGCCAACAATGAGCAGTTCTTC.

The chain uses TRBV29-1 and TRBJ2-5, with D maybe TRBD1 (6 bases). The CDR3 runs to 15 residues. From germline, CDR1 is SQVTM and CDR2 ANQGSEA. V lost 5 bases, J lost 5 bases, and 21 bases lay in between. CDR3 sequence (DNA): TGCAGCGTTAAGGCTATGGGACACCGAGGGGAGACCCAGTACTTC. Amino acid sequence: CSVKAMGHRGETQYF.

The V gene is TRBV28, the J gene TRBJ1-4; D might be TRBD1 (5 bases). The CDR3 has 14 amino acids. V lost 3 bases, J lost 4 bases, and 9 bases lay in between. Per germline, CDR1 MDHEN and CDR2 SYDVKM. This CDR3 reads CASSLGDLNEKLFF. As DNA, the CDR3 is TGTGCCAGCAGTTTGGGGGACCTTAATGAAAAACTGTTTTTT.

The chain employs TRBV19 and TRBJ2-3; D possibly corresponds to TRBD1 (6 bases). The CDR3 spans 17 residues. Germline V gene sequence: CDR1 LNHDA, CDR2 SQIVND (reference sequence). The germline V and J ends were trimmed by 2 bases and 0 bases, with 15 bases remaining between them. CDR3 coding DNA: TGTGCCAGTAGTATATCCCCTGGGGACACCAGCACAGATACGCAGTATTTT. It yields the protein CASSISPGDTSTDTQYF.

This chain links TRBV30 with TRBJ2-1; 11 nucleotides line up with TRBD1. Germline V gene lookup returns CDR1 GTSNPN and CDR2 SVGIG (reference sequence). The junction had 8 bases not matched to a gene; V was cut back by 3 bases and J by 7 bases. CDR3 length equals 15 residues. The CDR3 here is CAWSAPGQGGNEQFF. DNA of the CDR3: TGTGCCTGGAGCGCACCGGGACAGGGGGGGAATGAGCAGTTCTTC.

The chain links TRBV29-1 to TRBJ2-1; 10 bases map to TRBD2. Germline lookup yields CDR1 SQVTM and CDR2 ANQGSEA. CDR3 length: 15 amino acids. With V trimmed by 1 base and J by 8 bases, 8 bases remained unmatched. CDR3 region: CSVEGLAGDLYEQFF. As DNA, the CDR3 is TGCAGCGTTGAAGGTCTAGCGGGAGACTTGTATGAGCAGTTCTTC.

This clone is medium-sized (0.01 to 0.1%). This sequence joins TRBV9 and TRBJ2-1, with 9 bases identical to TRBD2. Germline V lookup: CDR1 SGDLS, CDR2 YYNGEE. The V segment lost 2 bases and the J segment 1 base; nucleotides outside the gene matches: 7. The CDR3 extends over 17 amino acids. The DNA of the CDR3 is TGTGCCAGCAGCGTTGATGGCGCGGGAGGGTCCTACAATGAGCAGTTCTTC. The encoded protein is CASSVDGAGGSYNEQFF.

This clone came up a few times. The chain uses TRBV19 and TRBJ1-2; 8 bases match TRBD1. The CDR3 loop spans 13 amino acids. Germline loops: CDR1 LNHDA, CDR2 SQIVND (reference sequence). V lost 7 bases to trimming and J lost 6 bases; unmatched junction nucleotides: 7. The CDR3 sequence: CASTDREADGYTF. The CDR3 DNA is TGTGCCAGTACGGACAGGGAGGCGGATGGCTACACCTTC.

The sample holds a few counts of this clone. The rearrangement links TRBV28 to TRBJ1-1, with TRBD1 matching 8 bases. The CDR3 is 15 amino acids. CDR1 is MDHEN and CDR2 is SYDVKM in the germline V gene. V trimming: 3 bases; J trimming: 7 bases; junction bases outside the gene matches: 10. The CDR3 DNA sequence: TGTGCCAGCAGTTTCCCCGCCGGGACAGGCATTGAAGCTTTCTTT. Translated, it gives CASSFPAGTGIEAFF.

The genes are TRBV30 and TRBJ1-2; unclear D gene. This CDR3 is 14 amino acids long. Germline V gene lookup returns CDR1 GTSNPN and CDR2 SVGIG (reference sequence). V lost 2 bases to trimming and J lost 5 bases, with 15 bases between them. CDR3 in DNA: TGTGCCTGGAGTAGAGGCAGCCAGATTTATGGCTACACCTTC. Residues: CAWSRGSQIYGYTF.

V usage is TRBV28 and J usage is TRBJ2-7; 8 bases are a match to TRBD2. Per the germline V gene, CDR1 is MDHEN and CDR2 is SYDVKM. This CDR3 region has 15 residues. Germline trimming cut 10 bases from V and 3 bases from J; bases unmatched to any gene: 14. The CDR3, as DNA: TGTGCCATACAAATAGCGGGACCCGACTTCTACGAGCAGTACTTC. Amino acids: CAIQIAGPDFYEQYF.

Here the CDR3 DNA reads TGTGCCAGCAGTGAAGGGGTAGGCGCGGTGGGTCAGCCCCAGCATTTT. Residues: CASSEGVGAVGQPQHF. The chain employs TRBV6-1 and TRBJ1-5, with unresolved D. Deletions cut 1 base from V and 6 bases from J, with 16 bases between. This CDR3 region has 16 residues. Germline lookup yields CDR1 MNHNS and CDR2 SASEGT.

This clone was seen a handful of times. This rearrangement joins TRBV11-3 to TRBJ2-2; 8 bases are shared with TRBD1. The CDR3 loop spans 14 amino acids. Germline assignment: CDR1 SGHNT and CDR2 YENEEA. Trimming removed 5 bases from V and 8 bases from J; junction bases left unmatched: 7. The CDR3 DNA is TGTGCCAGCAGCGGACAGGGTGTTGCGGGGGAGCTGTTTTTT. This sequence encodes CASSGQGVAGELFF.

Within the sample, this clone is medium-sized (0.01 to 0.1%). This same CDR3 is encoded by further DNA sequences in the sample. The rearrangement uses TRBV11-3 and TRBJ2-5, with 7 bases fitting TRBD2. CDR1 is SGHNT, CDR2 YENEEA, per germline. The CDR3 extends over 16 amino acids. The J segment lost 3 bases and the V segment lost 2 bases, leaving 9 bases of the junction unmatched. The CDR3 loop is CASSLLAGGMEETQYF. Written as DNA, the CDR3 is TGTGCCAGCAGCTTATTAGCGGGCGGGATGGAAGAGACCCAGTACTTC. The complete variable domain, with remaining parts taken from reference TRBV11-3 and TRBJ2-5, reads EAGVVQSPRYKIIEKKQPVAFWCNPISGHNTLYWYLQNLGQGPELLIRYENEEAVDDSQLPKDRFSAERLKGVDSTLKIQPAELGDSAVYLCASSLLAGGMEETQYFGPGTRLLVL.

In this sample, this clone turned up a few times. The chain uses TRBV30 and TRBJ1-5; 7 bases match TRBD1. J gave up 3 bases and V 5 bases, and 13 bases lay outside the gene matches. The germline CDR1 and CDR2 sequences are GTSNPN and SVGIG (reference sequence). The CDR3 totals 16 residues. The CDR3 protein is CAWGQTGLGNNQPQHF. The CDR3 DNA is TGTGCCTGGGGCCAGACAGGGTTGGGTAACAATCAGCCCCAGCATTTT.

This clone was counted a few times. CDR3 in amino acids: CASRRYVGSSPLHF. CDR3 DNA sequence: TGTGCCAGCAGGCGATACGTGGGGAGTTCACCCCTCCACTTT. The chain combines TRBV6-8 with TRBJ1-6; D is undetermined. Germline CDR1 MNHGY, CDR2 SAAAGT. This CDR3 is built from 14 residues. Between the trimmed V and J ends, which lost 6 bases and 9 bases, there was a span of 15 bases.

Only a few counts were recorded for this clone. The genes are TRBV10-3 and TRBJ1-2; a weak D match, TRBD1 (5 bases). Trimming cost V 10 bases and J 2 bases, with 17 bases left between them. The CDR3 contains 14 residues. Germline V gives CDR1 ENHRY, CDR2 SYGVKD. The CDR3 here is CASRGGAENYGYTF. In DNA form, the CDR3 reads TGTGCCAGCCGAGGCGGGGCAGAAAACTATGGCTACACCTTC.

The CDR3: CASSLMTGWAEAFF. Here the CDR3 DNA reads TGTGCCAGCAGTTTAATGACAGGGTGGGCTGAAGCTTTCTTT. This rearrangement joins TRBV28 to TRBJ1-1; 7 nucleotides match TRBD1. This CDR3 is built from 14 residues. Germline CDR1 is MDHEN and CDR2 is SYDVKM. V lost 2 bases, J lost 6 bases, and 6 bases stayed unmatched.

This chain connects TRBV30 to TRBJ1-5; D gene unclear. Germline V CDR1 and CDR2: GTSNPN, SVGIG (reference sequence). V lost 2 bases and J lost 4, with 15 bases in between. The CDR3 length is 15 residues. In DNA, the CDR3 is TGTGCCTGGAGTTCGGGTAATCGGCGAAATCAGCCCCAGCATTTT. Its protein product is CAWSSGNRRNQPQHF.